The subject of this entry is one T cell receptor beta chain. Antigen specificity is unknown. This record comes from a study of regulatory T cells in long-lasting Graves disease. Time point described: persistent/refractory GD, antithyroid drugs over 5 years with positive TRAb. Scientists built the TCR library using RNA that was extracted from PBMCs. An endocrinology department in Xi'an, China, supplied the patients. Researchers made TCR beta libraries by using iRepertoire HTBI primers and running Arm-PCR on CDR3 regions. TCRdb redid the calling of the multiplex PCR reads with MiXCR, one entry per CDR3 protein. Of a few hundred thousand distinct CDR3 sequences listed, 20% to 25% are singletons. The V end was cut by 7 bases, the J end by 1 base, with 16 bases between. In germline, CDR1 is SQVTM, CDR2 ANQGSEA. CDR3 size: 14 residues. Whole-study findings and limits: There was favoring of TRBV28, TRBJ1-2 and TRBJ2-5 in persistent disease. Persistent patients shared more public clonotypes (about 3,000) than newly diagnosed patients (around 1,000).

The sequencing here drew on peripheral blood mononuclear cells (PBMCs), taken when the disease was refractory, from a patient treated with antithyroid drugs. The sequence was obtained from a female donor with Graves disease. V gene TRBV29-1 combines with J gene TRBJ1-1; D is possibly TRBD1 (5 bases). In nucleotides, the CDR3 is TGCAGCGGGGGGACGGGAGGTGGGAACACTGAAGCTTTCTTT. It specifies CSGGTGGGNTEAFF.